In this sample, the clone carrying this T cell receptor beta chain turned up a few times. Its specificity is unknown. Time point: cycle 4 day 1 (C4D1), after more than 5 weeks of nivolumab. Every one of the patients relapsed after autologous stem cell transplantation (brentuximab vedotin exposure was variable). The sample comes from a study of PD-1 blockade in classical Hodgkin lymphoma. Sequenced by immunoSEQ multiplex PCR; TCRdb stores in-frame clones only, minus some. The sample shows approximately 52,000 clones, roughly nine tenths of them seen only once. The V end was cut by 7 bases, the J end by 5 bases, with 9 bases between. CDR3 length: 12 residues. Per germline, CDR1 MNHNY and CDR2 SVGAGI (reference sequence). Study-wide points: The diversity seen at baseline in complete responders resembled that of newly diagnosed patients.

The origin of this receptor is a human donor with classical Hodgkin lymphoma. The chain is built from TRBV6-6 and TRBJ1-5, with D possibly being TRBD1 (6 bases). The material was peripheral blood mononuclear cells (PBMCs), obtained before the fourth cycle of nivolumab. The CDR3 DNA reads TGTGCCAGCAAGGCAGGGGATCAGCCCCAGCATTTT. The encoded protein is CASKAGDQPQHF.